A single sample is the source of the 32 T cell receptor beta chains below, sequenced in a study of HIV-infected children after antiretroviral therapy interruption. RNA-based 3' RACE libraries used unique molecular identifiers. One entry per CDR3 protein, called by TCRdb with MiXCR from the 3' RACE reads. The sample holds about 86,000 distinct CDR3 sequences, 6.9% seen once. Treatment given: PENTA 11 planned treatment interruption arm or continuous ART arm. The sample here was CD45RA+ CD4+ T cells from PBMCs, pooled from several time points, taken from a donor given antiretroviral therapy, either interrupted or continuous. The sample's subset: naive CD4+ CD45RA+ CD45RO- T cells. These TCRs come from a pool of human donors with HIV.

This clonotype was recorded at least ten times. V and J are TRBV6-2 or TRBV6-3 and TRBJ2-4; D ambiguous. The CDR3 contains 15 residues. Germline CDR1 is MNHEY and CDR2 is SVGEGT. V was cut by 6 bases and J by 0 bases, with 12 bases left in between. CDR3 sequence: CASRNRALAKNIQYF. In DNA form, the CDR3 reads TGTGCCAGCAGAAACAGAGCTTTAGCCAAAAACATTCAGTACTTC.

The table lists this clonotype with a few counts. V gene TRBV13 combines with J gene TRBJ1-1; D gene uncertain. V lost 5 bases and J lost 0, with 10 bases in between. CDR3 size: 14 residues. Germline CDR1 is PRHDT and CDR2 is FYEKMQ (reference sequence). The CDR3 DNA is TGTGCCAGCAGCCCCCAGCTCATGAACACTGAAGCTTTCTTT. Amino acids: CASSPQLMNTEAFF.

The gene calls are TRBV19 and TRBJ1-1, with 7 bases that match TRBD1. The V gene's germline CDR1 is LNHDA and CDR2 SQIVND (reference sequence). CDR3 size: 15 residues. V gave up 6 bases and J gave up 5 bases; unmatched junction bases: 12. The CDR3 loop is CASSSPTGARTEAFF. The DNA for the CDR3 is TGTGCCAGTAGCTCACCCACAGGGGCGCGAACTGAAGCTTTCTTT.

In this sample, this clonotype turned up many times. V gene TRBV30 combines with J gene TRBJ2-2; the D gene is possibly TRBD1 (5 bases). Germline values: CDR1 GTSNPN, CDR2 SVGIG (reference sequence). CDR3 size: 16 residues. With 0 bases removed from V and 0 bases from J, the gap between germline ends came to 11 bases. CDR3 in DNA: TGTGCCTGGAGTGTAAGGGGCGTCGCGAACACCGGGGAGCTGTTTTTT. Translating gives CAWSVRGVANTGELFF.

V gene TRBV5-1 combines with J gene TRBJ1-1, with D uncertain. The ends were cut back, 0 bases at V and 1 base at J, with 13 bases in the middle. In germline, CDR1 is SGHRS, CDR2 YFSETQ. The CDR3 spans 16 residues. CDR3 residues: CASSLDVPAPNTEAFF. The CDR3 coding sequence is TGCGCCAGCAGCTTGGATGTCCCCGCCCCGAACACTGAAGCTTTCTTT.

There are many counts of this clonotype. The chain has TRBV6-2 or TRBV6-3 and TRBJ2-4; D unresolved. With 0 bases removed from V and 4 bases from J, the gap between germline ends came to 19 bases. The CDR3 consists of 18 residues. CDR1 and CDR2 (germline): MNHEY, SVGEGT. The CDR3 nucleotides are TGTGCCAGCAGTTACTCAGAGTTCGGGTCCGGGCGTAAAAACATTCAGTACTTC. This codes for CASSYSEFGSGRKNIQYF.

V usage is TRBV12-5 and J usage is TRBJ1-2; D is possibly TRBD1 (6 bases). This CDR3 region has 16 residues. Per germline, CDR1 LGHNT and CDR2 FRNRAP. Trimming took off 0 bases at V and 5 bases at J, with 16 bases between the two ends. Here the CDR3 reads CASGLVAGATRYGYTF. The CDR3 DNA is TGTGCTAGTGGTTTGGTCGCGGGGGCGACCAGATATGGCTACACCTTC.

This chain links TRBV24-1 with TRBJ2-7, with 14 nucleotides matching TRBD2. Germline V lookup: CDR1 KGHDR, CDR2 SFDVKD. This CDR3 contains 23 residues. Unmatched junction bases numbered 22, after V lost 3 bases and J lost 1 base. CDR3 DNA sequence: TGTGCCACCAGTGATCCATCGGAGAGACGTCCGGGACTAGCGGGAGTAGGATCCTACGAGCAGTACTTC. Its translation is CATSDPSERRPGLAGVGSYEQYF.

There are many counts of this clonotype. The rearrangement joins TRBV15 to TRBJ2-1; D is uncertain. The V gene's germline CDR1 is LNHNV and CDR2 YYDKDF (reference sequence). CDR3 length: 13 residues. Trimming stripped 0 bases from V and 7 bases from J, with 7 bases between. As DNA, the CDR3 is TGTGCCACCAGCAGAGATCGGAGAAATGAGCAGTTCTTC. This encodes CATSRDRRNEQFF.

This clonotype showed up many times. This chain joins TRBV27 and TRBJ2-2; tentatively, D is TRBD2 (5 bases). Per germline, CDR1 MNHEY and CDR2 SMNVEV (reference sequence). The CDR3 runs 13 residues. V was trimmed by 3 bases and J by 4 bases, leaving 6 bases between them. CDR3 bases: TGTGCCAGCAGTTTGAGGGTCACCGGGGAGCTGTTTTTT. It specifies CASSLRVTGELFF.

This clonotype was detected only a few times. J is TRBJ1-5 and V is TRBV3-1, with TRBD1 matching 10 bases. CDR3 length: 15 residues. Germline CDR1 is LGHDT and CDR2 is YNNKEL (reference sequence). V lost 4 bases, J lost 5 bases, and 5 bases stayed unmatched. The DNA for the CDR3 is TGTGCCAGCAGCCGGGACAGGGGTAGGGATCAGCCCCAGCATTTT. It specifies CASSRDRGRDQPQHF.

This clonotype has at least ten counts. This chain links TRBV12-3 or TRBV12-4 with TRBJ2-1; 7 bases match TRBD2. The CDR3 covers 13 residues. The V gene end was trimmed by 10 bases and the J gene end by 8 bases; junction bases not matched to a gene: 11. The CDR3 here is CATKTGGGHEQFF. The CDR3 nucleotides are TGTGCCACCAAGACGGGGGGAGGACATGAGCAGTTCTTC.

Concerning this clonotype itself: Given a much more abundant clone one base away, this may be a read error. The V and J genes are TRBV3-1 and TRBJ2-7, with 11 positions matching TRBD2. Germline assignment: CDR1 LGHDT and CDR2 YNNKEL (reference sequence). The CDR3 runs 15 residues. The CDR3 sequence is CANSHGTSGTYEQYF. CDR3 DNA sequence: TGTGCCAACAGCCACGGGACTAGCGGTACGTACGAGCAGTACTTC.

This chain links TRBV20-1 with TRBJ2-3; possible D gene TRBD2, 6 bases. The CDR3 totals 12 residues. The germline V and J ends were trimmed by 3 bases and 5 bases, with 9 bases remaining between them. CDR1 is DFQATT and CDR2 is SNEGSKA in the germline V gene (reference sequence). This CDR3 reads CSARPGRDTQYF. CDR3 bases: TGCAGTGCTAGGCCCGGGAGAGATACGCAGTATTTT.

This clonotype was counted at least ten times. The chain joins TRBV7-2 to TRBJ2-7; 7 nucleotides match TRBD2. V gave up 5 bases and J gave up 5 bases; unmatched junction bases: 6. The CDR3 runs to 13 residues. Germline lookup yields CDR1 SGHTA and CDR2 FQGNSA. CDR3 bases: TGTGCCAGCAGCCGGACTAGTTTAGACGAGCAGTACTTC. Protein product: CASSRTSLDEQYF.

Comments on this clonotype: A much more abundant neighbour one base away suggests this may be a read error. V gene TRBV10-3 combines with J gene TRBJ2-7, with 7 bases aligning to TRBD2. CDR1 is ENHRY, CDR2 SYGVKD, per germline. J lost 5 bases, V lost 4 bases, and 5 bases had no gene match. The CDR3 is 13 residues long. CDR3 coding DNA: TGTGCCATCAGTGTTAAGGGAGGGCACGAGCAGTACTTC. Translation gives CAISVKGGHEQYF.

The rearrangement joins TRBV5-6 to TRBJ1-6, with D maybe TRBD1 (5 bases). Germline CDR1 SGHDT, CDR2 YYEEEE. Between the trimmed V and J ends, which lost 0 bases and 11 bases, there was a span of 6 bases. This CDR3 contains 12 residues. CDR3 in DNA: TGTGCCAGCAGCTTGGCCAGGGCACCCCTCCACTTT. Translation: CASSLARAPLHF.

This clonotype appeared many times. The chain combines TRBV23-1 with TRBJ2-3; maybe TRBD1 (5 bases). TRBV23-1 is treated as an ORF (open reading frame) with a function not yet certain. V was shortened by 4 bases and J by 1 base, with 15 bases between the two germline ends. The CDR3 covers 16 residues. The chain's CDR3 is CASSPKASRGTDTQYF. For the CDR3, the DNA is TGCGCCAGCAGTCCTAAAGCCTCCAGGGGCACAGATACGCAGTATTTT.

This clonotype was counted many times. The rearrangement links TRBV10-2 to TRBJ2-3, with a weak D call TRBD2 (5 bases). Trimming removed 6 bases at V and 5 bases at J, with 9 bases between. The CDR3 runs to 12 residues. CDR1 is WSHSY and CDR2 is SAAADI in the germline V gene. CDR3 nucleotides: TGCGCCAGCAGCTCCGAGGGAGATACGCAGTATTTT. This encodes CASSSEGDTQYF.

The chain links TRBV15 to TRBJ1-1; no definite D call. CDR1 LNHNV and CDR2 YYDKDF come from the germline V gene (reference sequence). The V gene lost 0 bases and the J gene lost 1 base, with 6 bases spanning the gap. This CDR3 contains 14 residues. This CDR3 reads CATSREAENTEAFF. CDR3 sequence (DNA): TGTGCCACCAGCAGAGAGGCGGAGAACACTGAAGCTTTCTTT.

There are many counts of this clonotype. The CDR3 DNA follows: TGTGCCAGCAGTTCCCTTTCCCCGGGGGTTGTAGGGACCCAGTACTTC. Translated, it gives CASSSLSPGVVGTQYF. The chain joins TRBV6-6 to TRBJ2-5; D perhaps matches TRBD2 (6 bases). CDR1 is MNHNY, CDR2 SVGAGI, per germline (reference sequence). V lost 4 bases and J 7 bases, leaving 22 bases between the germline ends. The CDR3 runs to 16 residues.

CDR3 region: CASSFRKDQPLHF. CDR3 nucleotide sequence: TGTGCCAGCAGTTTCAGGAAGGATCAGCCCCTCCACTTT. The chain combines TRBV12-3 or TRBV12-4 with TRBJ1-6; D uncertain. The CDR3 sequence is 13 residues long. V lost 3 bases and J 13 bases, leaving 13 bases between the germline ends.

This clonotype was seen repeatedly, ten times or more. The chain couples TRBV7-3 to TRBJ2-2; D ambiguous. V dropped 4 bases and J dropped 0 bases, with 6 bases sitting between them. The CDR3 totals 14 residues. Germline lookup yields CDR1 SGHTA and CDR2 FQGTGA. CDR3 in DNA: TGTGCCAGCAGCTCCGGGCCGAACACCGGGGAGCTGTTTTTT. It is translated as CASSSGPNTGELFF.

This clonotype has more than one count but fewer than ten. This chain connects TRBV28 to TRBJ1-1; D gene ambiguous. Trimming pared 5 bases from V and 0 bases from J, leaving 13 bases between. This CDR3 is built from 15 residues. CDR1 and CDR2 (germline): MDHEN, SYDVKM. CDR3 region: CASSPSWLMNTEAFF. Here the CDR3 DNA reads TGTGCCAGCAGTCCAAGCTGGCTCATGAACACTGAAGCTTTCTTT. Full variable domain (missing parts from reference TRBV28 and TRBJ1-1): DVKVTQSSRYLVKRTGEKVFLECVQDMDHENMFWYRQDPGLGLRLIYFSYDVKMKEKGDIPEGYSVSREKKERFSLILESASTNQTSMYLCASSPSWLMNTEAFFGQGTRLTVV.

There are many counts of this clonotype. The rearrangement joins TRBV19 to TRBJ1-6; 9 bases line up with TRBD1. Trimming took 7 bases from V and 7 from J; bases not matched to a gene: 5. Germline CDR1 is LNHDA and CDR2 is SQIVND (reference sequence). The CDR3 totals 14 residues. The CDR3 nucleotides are TGTGCCAGTAACCCACAGGGGGCAAATTCACCCCTCCACTTT. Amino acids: CASNPQGANSPLHF.

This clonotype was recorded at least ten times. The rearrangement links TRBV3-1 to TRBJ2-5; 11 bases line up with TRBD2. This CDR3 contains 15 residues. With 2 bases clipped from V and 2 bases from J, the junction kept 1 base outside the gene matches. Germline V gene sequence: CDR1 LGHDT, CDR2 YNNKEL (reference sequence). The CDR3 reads CASSQRTSGQETQYF. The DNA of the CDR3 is TGTGCCAGCAGCCAAAGGACTAGCGGGCAAGAGACCCAGTACTTC.

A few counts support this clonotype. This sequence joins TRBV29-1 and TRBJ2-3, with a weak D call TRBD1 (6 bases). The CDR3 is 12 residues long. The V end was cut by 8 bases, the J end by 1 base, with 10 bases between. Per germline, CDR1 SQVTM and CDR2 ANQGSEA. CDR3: CSLRQGTDTQYF. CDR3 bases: TGCAGCCTTAGACAGGGCACAGATACGCAGTATTTT.

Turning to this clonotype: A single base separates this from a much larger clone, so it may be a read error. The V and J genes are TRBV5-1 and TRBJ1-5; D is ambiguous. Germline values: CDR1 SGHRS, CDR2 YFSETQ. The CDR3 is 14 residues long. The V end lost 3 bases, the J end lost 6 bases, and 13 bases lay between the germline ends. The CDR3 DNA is TGCGCCAGCAGCTGGTCAGTGGAAGGTCAGCCCCAGCATTTT. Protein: CASSWSVEGQPQHF.

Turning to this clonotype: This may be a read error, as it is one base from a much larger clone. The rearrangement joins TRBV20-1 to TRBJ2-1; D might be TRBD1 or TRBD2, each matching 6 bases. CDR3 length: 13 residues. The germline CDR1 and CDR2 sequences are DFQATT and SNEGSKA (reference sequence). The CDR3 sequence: CRASWGASNEQFF. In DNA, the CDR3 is TGCAGAGCTAGTTGGGGGGCGAGCAATGAGCAGTTCTTC.

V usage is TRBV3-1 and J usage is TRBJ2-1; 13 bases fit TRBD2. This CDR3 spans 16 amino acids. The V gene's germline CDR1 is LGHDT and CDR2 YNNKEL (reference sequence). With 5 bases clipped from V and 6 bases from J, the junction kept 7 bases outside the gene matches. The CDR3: CASSGLAGAVGNEQFF. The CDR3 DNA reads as TGTGCCAGCAGCGGACTAGCGGGGGCTGTTGGCAATGAGCAGTTCTTC.

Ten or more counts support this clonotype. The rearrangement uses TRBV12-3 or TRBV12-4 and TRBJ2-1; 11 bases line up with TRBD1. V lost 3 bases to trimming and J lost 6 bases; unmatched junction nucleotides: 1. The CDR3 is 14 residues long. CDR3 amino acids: CASSFGTGGNEQFF. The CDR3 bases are TGTGCCAGCAGTTTTGGGACAGGGGGCAATGAGCAGTTCTTC.

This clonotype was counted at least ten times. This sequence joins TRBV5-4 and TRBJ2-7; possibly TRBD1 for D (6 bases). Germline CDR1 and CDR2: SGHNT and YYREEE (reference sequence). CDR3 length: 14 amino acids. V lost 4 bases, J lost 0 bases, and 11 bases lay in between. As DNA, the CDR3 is TGTGCCAGCAGCAGTCGGACAGTCTCCTACGAGCAGTACTTC. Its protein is CASSSRTVSYEQYF.